This T cell receptor (beta chain) was profiled in a study of response to subunit inactivated influenza vaccine. The study, taken as a whole, reports: Authors suggested few new T cells are recruited by each seasonal influenza vaccination.

In its sample, this clonotype was seen many times. The antigen is unknown. Germline V CDR1 and CDR2: SSHAT, FNYEAQ (reference sequence). Trimming shortened V by 4 bases and J by 6 bases, and 17 bases separated the two germline ends. The length of the CDR3 is 15 residues. A single record per CDR3 protein comes from TCRdb applying MiXCR to the RT-PCR reads. The data hold about 780,000 distinct CDR3 sequences, with 18% observed a single time. This material consisted of PBMCs from blood, taken more than 4 days after vaccination. This receptor was obtained from a man between 50 and 59 years old who received an inactivated influenza vaccine. The genes are TRBV7-7 and TRBJ2-3; D gene unclear. This chain's CDR3 is CASSSSLDTRDTQYF. The CDR3, as DNA: TGTGCCAGCAGCTCCTCCTTAGATACCCGCGATACGCAGTATTTT.